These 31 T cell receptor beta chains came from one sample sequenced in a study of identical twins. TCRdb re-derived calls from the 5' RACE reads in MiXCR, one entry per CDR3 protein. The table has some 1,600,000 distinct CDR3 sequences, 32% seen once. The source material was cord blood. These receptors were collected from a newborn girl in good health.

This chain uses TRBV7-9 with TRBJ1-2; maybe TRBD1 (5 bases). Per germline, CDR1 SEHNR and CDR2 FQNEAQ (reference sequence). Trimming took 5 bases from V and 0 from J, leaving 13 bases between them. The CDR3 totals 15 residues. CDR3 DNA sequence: TGTGCCAGCAGCCTAGGGACTTCAGCTAACTATGGCTACACCTTC. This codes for CASSLGTSANYGYTF.

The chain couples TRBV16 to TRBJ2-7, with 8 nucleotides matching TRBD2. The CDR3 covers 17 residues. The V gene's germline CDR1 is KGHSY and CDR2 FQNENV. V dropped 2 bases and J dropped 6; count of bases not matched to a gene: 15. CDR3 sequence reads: CASSQNSGTSGWGEQYF. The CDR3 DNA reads TGTGCCAGCAGCCAAAATTCGGGAACTAGCGGTTGGGGCGAGCAGTACTTC.

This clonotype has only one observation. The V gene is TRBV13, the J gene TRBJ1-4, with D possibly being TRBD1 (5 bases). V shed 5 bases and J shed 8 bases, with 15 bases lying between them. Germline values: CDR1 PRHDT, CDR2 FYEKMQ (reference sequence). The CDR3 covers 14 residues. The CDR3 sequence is CASSQGGFQEKLFF. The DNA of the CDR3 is TGTGCCAGCAGCCAGGGCGGGTTCCAGGAAAAACTGTTTTTT.

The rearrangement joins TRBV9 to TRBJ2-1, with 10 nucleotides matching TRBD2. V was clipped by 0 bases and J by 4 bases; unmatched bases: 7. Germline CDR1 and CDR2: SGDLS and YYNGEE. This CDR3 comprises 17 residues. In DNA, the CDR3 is TGTGCCAGCAGCGTAGGACTAGCGGGCCGTCCATACAATGAGCAGTTCTTC. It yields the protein CASSVGLAGRPYNEQFF.

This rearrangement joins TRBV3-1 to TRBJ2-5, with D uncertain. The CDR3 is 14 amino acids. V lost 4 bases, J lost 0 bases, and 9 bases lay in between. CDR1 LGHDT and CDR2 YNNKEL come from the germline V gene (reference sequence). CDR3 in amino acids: CASSLSLDQETQYF. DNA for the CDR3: TGTGCCAGCAGCCTTTCACTGGACCAAGAGACCCAGTACTTC.

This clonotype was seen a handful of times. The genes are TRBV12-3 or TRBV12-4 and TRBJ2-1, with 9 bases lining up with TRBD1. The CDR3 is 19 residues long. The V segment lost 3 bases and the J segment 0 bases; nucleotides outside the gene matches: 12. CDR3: CASSFRNRGPPSSYNEQFF. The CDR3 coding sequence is TGTGCCAGCAGTTTTAGGAACAGGGGGCCCCCTAGCTCCTACAATGAGCAGTTCTTC.

CDR3: CASSLEGRVFTEAFF. DNA of the CDR3: TGCGCCAGCAGCTTGGAAGGCAGGGTTTTCACTGAAGCTTTCTTT. The rearrangement joins TRBV5-1 to TRBJ1-1; possibly TRBD1 for D (5 bases). V shed 0 bases and J shed 4 bases, with 13 bases lying between them. Germline V lookup: CDR1 SGHRS, CDR2 YFSETQ. CDR3 length equals 15 residues. The full variable domain, rest sourced from reference TRBV5-1 and TRBJ1-1, is KAGVTQTPRYLIKTRGQQVTLSCSPISGHRSVSWYQQTPGQGLQFLFEYFSETQRNKGNFPGRFSGRQFSNSRSEMNVSTLELGDSALYLCASSLEGRVFTEAFFGQGTRLTVV.

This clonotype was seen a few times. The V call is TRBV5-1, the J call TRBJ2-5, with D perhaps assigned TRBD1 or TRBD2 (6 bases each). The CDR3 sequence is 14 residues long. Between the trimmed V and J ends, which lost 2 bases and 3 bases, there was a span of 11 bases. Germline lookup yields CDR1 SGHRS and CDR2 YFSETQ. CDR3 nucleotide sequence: TGCGCCAGCAGCTTAGGGGGGAGAGAAGAGACCCAGTACTTC. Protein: CASSLGGREETQYF.

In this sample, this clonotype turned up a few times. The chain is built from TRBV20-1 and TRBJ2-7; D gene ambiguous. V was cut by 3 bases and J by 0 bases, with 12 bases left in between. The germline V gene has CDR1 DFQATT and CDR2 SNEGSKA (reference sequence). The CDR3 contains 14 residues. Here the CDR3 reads CSASQPVSSYEQYF. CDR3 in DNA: TGCAGTGCTAGTCAGCCAGTCAGCTCCTACGAGCAGTACTTC.

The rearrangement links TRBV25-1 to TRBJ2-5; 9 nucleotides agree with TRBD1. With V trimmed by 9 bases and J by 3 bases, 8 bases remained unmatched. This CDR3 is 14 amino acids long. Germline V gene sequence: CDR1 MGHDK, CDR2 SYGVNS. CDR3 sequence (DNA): TGTGCCAGTGACCGGGACAGGGCCAAAGAGACCCAGTACTTC. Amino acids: CASDRDRAKETQYF.

The CDR3 DNA reads as TGTGCCATAGGGGCAGTGAATGAGCAGTTCTTC. Translating it yields CAIGAVNEQFF. J is TRBJ2-1 and V is TRBV10-3, with D possibly matching TRBD1 (5 bases). The CDR3 is made up of 11 amino acids. Germline CDR1 is ENHRY and CDR2 is SYGVKD. V lost 9 bases and J 7 bases, leaving 10 bases between the germline ends.

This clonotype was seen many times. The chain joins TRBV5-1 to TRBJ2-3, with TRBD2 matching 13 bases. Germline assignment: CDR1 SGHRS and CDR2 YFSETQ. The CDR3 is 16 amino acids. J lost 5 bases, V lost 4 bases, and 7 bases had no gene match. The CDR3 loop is CASSLGLAGVGDTQYF. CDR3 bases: TGCGCCAGCAGCCTTGGACTAGCGGGAGTGGGAGATACGCAGTATTTT.

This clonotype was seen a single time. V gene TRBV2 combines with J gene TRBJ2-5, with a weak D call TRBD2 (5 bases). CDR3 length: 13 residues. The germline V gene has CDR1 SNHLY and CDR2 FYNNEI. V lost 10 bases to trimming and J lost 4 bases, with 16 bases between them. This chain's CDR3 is CAIRFSAGETQYF. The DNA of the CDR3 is TGTGCCATCAGATTTTCCGCGGGAGAGACCCAGTACTTC. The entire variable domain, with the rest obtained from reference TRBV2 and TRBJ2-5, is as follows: EPEVTQTPSHQVTQMGQEVILRCVPISNHLYFYWYRQILGQKVEFLVSFYNNEISEKSEIFDDQFSVERPDGSNFTLKIRSTKLEDSAMYFCAIRFSAGETQYFGPGTRLLVL.

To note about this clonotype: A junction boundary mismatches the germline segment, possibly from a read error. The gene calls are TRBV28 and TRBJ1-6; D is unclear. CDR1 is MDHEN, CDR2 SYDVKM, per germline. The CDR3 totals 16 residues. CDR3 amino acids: CAGSWHLRTYNSPLHF. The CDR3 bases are TGTGCCGGCAGTTGGCATCTCCGGACCTATAATTCACCCCTCCACTTT.

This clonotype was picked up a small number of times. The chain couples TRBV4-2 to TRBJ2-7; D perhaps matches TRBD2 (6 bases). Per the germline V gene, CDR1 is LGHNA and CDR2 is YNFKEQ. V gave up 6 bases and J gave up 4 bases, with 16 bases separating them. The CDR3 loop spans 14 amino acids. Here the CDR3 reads CASSLGPREYEQYF. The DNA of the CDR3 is TGTGCCAGCAGTCTCGGCCCTCGGGAGTACGAGCAGTACTTC.

The CDR3 region is CASSFTASGSLGAETQYF. CDR3 coding DNA: TGCGCCAGCAGCTTTACGGCTAGCGGGAGTTTGGGTGCGGAGACCCAGTACTTC. The gene calls are TRBV5-1 and TRBJ2-7, with TRBD2 matching 10 bases. The J call may be in error: the DNA end matches TRBJ2-5 better. Germline CDR1 is SGHRS and CDR2 is YFSETQ. The CDR3 runs 18 residues.

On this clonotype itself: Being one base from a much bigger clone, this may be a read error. DNA of the CDR3: TGTGCCAGCAGCCCAGGGGGCCCTGAAGCTTTCTTT. Translation: CASSPGGPEAFF. The chain carries TRBV7-9 and TRBJ1-1; 8 nucleotides line up with TRBD1. V trimming: 5 bases; J trimming: 6 bases; junction bases outside the gene matches: 2. CDR1 is SEHNR and CDR2 is FQNEAQ in the germline V gene (reference sequence). The CDR3 has 12 amino acids.

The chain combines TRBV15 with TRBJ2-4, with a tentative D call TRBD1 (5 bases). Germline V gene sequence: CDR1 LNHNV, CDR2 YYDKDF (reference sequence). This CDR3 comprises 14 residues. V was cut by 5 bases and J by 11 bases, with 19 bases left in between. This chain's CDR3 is CATSYQSRDWVQYF. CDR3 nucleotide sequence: TGTGCCACCAGCTACCAAAGCAGGGATTGGGTTCAGTACTTC.

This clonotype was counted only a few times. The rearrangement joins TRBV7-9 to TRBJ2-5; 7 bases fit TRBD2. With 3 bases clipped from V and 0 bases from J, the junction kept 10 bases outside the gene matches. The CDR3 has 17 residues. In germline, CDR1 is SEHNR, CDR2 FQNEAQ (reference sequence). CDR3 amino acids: CASSFPTSSQYQETQYF. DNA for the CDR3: TGTGCCAGCAGCTTCCCGACTAGCTCGCAGTACCAAGAGACCCAGTACTTC.

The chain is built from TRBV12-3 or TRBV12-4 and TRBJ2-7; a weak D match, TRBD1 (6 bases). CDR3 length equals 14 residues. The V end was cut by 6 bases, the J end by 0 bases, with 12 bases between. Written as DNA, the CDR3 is TGTGCCAGCAGAAACAGGGAAGTCTCCTACGAGCAGTACTTC. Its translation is CASRNREVSYEQYF.

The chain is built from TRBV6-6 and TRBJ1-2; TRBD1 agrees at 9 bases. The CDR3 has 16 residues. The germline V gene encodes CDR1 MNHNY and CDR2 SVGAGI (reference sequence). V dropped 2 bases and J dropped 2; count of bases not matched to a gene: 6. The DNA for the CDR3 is TGTGCCAGCAGTTACGCCAATACAGGGGGCAACTATGGCTACACCTTC. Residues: CASSYANTGGNYGYTF.

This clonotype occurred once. CDR3 sequence: CASSNLAGPYNEQFF. The CDR3 DNA reads TGTGCCAGCAGTAACCTAGCGGGGCCTTACAATGAGCAGTTCTTC. V usage is TRBV6-1 and J usage is TRBJ2-1, with TRBD2 matching 9 bases. Unmatched junction bases numbered 6, after V lost 5 bases and J lost 4 bases. This CDR3 region has 15 residues. Germline V gene sequence: CDR1 MNHNS, CDR2 SASEGT.

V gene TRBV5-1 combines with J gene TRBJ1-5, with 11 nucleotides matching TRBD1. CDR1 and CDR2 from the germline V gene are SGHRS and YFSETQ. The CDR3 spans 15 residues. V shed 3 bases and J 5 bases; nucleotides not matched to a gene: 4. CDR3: CASSWTGGFDQPQHF. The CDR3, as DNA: TGCGCCAGCAGCTGGACAGGGGGCTTCGATCAGCCCCAGCATTTT.

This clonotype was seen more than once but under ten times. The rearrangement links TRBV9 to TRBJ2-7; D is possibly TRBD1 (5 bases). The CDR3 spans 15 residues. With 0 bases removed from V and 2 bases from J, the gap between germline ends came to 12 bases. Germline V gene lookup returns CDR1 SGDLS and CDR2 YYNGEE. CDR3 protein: CASSVGALDTYEQYF. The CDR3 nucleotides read TGTGCCAGCAGCGTAGGTGCCCTGGACACCTACGAGCAGTACTTC.

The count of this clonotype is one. The DNA of the CDR3 is TGTGCCAGCAGCCAAACAGGGGTTAGCTACACCTTC. This gives the protein CASSQTGVSYTF. The J gene is TRBJ1-2, the V gene TRBV3-1; 7 bases are a match to TRBD1. The V gene end was trimmed by 2 bases and the J gene end by 9 bases; junction bases not matched to a gene: 3. Germline V gene lookup returns CDR1 LGHDT and CDR2 YNNKEL (reference sequence). CDR3 length: 12 residues.

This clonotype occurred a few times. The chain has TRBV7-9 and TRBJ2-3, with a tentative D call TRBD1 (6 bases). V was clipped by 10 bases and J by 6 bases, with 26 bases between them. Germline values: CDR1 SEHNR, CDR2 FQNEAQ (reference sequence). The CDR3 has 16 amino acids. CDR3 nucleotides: TGTGCCACCCCAGGGGTTGGTCAGGGCCCGAGCGATACGCAGTATTTT. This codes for CATPGVGQGPSDTQYF.

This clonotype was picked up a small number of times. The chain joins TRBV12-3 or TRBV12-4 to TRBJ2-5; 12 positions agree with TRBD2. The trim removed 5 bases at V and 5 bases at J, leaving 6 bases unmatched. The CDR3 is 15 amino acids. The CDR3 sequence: CASSALAGGGETQYF. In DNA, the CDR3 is TGTGCCAGCAGTGCACTAGCGGGGGGCGGTGAGACCCAGTACTTC.

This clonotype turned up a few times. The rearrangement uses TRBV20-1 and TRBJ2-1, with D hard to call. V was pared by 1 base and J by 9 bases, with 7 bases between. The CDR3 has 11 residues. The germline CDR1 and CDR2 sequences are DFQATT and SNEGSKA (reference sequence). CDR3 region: CSARGLGEQFF. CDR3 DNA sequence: TGCAGTGCTAGAGGGCTAGGTGAGCAGTTCTTC.

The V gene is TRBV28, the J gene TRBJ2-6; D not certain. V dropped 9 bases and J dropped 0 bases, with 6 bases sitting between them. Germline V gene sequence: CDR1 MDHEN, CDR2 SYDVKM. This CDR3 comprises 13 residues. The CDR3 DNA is TGTGCCAGTCTTGACTCTGGGGCCAACGTCCTGACTTTC. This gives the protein CASLDSGANVLTF.

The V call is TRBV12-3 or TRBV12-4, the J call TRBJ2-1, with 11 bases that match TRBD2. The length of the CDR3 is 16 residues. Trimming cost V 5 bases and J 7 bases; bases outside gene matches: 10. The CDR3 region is CASSLIPGLADNEQFF. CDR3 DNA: TGTGCCAGCAGTCTAATACCGGGACTAGCGGATAATGAGCAGTTCTTC.

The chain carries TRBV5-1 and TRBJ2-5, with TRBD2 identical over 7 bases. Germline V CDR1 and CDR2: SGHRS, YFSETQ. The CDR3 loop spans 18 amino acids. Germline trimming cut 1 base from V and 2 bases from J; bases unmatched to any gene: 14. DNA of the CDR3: TGCGCCAGCAGCTTGACTGGACTAGGATCTTCCCGGCAAGAGACCCAGTACTTC. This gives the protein CASSLTGLGSSRQETQYF.